The rows below give T cell receptor beta chains drawn from one sample of a study of T cell repertoires in cytomegalovirus infection. TCRdb reprocessed the reads via MiXCR and lists one record per CDR3 protein. The sample lists roughly 300,000 distinct CDR3 sequences, about 25% seen once, with over 11% in the top ten. The sequenced sample consisted of PBMCs. These receptor sequences come from a human donor in good health (CMV status not recorded). Some clones in this sample may be carry-over from other donors' samples. Each CDR3 is given with its conserved first and last residue. The order of the fields is J gene, clone size, D gene, V gene, CDR3 DNA, CDR3 protein. The D gene is left open where the match is weak. A clone size is listed for some rows: how often the clone was seen (once, few, many), or a class if it is expanded.

j_gene: TRBJ2-5
abundance: -
d_gene: -
v_gene: TRBV6-2/TRBV6-3
CDR3nt: TGTGCCAGCAGCCGCTGGGCTCGCCAAGAGACCCAGTACTTC
CDR3aa: CASSRWARQETQYF

j_gene: TRBJ1-5
abundance: -
d_gene: -
v_gene: TRBV11-2
CDR3nt: TGTGCCAGCAGCCAAGGGTGGTCGGATCAGCCCCAGCATTTT
CDR3aa: CASSQGWSDQPQHF

j_gene: TRBJ2-5
abundance: -
d_gene: TRBD2
v_gene: TRBV4-1
CDR3nt: TGCGCCAGCAGCCATGGGGGACTAGCGGGAGTTTGGGGCGGAGAGACCCAGTACTTC
CDR3aa: CASSHGGLAGVWGGETQYF

j_gene: TRBJ2-7
abundance: few
d_gene: TRBD1
v_gene: TRBV20-1
CDR3nt: TGCAGTGCGATAGGATGGGACAGGGGTTCTGGCGAGCAGTACTTC
CDR3aa: CSAIGWDRGSGEQYF

j_gene: TRBJ1-1
abundance: -
d_gene: -
v_gene: TRBV14
CDR3nt: TGTGCCAGCAGCCTGCAGAATGAAGCTTTCTTT
CDR3aa: CASSLQNEAFF

j_gene: TRBJ1-2
abundance: many
d_gene: -
v_gene: TRBV7-9
CDR3nt: TGTGCCAGCAGCTACAACTCTAACTATGGCTACACCTTC
CDR3aa: CASSYNSNYGYTF

j_gene: TRBJ2-1
abundance: -
d_gene: TRBD2
v_gene: TRBV30
CDR3nt: TGTGCCTGCGATAGCGGGAGTGGCAATGAGCAGTTCTTC
CDR3aa: CACDSGSGNEQFF

j_gene: TRBJ1-5
abundance: -
d_gene: -
v_gene: TRBV6-5
CDR3nt: TGTGCCAGCAGTTATATGGGGGGGCAGCCCCAGCATTTT
CDR3aa: CASSYMGGQPQHF

j_gene: TRBJ2-6
abundance: few
d_gene: -
v_gene: TRBV11-2
CDR3nt: TGTGCCAGCAGCTTAACGCAGGCCGGGGCCAACGTCCTGACTTTC
CDR3aa: CASSLTQAGANVLTF

j_gene: TRBJ2-7
abundance: -
d_gene: TRBD1
v_gene: TRBV5-1
CDR3nt: TGCGCCAGCAGCCCTTTGACAGGGACGGACGAGCAGTACTTC
CDR3aa: CASSPLTGTDEQYF

j_gene: TRBJ2-1
abundance: -
d_gene: TRBD1
v_gene: TRBV14
CDR3nt: TGTGCCAGCAGCCCCCAGGGGGCTAGCCTAATTACCAATGAGCAGTTCTTC
CDR3aa: CASSPQGASLITNEQFF

j_gene: TRBJ2-5
abundance: few
d_gene: TRBD2
v_gene: TRBV28
CDR3nt: TGTGCCAGCAGTTGGGAAACTAGCGGGGGACGATCTCGGGAGACCCAGTACTTC
CDR3aa: CASSWETSGGRSRETQYF

j_gene: TRBJ2-7
abundance: few
d_gene: TRBD1
v_gene: TRBV9
CDR3nt: TGTGCCAGCAGCCCAAGGACAGGGTCTGAGTACGAGCAGTACTTC
CDR3aa: CASSPRTGSEYEQYF

j_gene: TRBJ2-1
abundance: -
d_gene: -
v_gene: TRBV28
CDR3nt: TGTGCCAGCAGGGGGTTCGGTGAGCAGTTCTTC
CDR3aa: CASRGFGEQFF

j_gene: TRBJ2-5
abundance: many
d_gene: TRBD2
v_gene: TRBV7-9
CDR3nt: TGTGCCAGCAGCTACACTAGCGTTGAGAGTACCCAGTACTTC
CDR3aa: CASSYTSVESTQYF

j_gene: TRBJ1-5
abundance: -
d_gene: -
v_gene: TRBV6-1
CDR3nt: TGTGCCAGCAGACAATCTTCCTATCAGCCCCAGCATTTT
CDR3aa: CASRQSSYQPQHF

j_gene: TRBJ2-3
abundance: -
d_gene: -
v_gene: TRBV6-1
CDR3nt: TGTGCCAGCAATGCTTGGGGTAGCACAGATACGCAGTATTTT
CDR3aa: CASNAWGSTDTQYF

j_gene: TRBJ2-5
abundance: many
d_gene: -
v_gene: TRBV19
CDR3nt: TGTGCCAGTAGTACGGAGCGGGACCAAGAGACCCAGTACTTC
CDR3aa: CASSTERDQETQYF

j_gene: TRBJ1-2
abundance: -
d_gene: TRBD1
v_gene: TRBV5-5
CDR3nt: TGTGCCAGCAGCCCAATGGCCGGGACAGGCTCCTTC
CDR3aa: CASSPMAGTGSF

j_gene: TRBJ1-2
abundance: -
d_gene: TRBD1
v_gene: TRBV2
CDR3nt: TGTGCCAGCAATGACAGGGGGTTTGGCTACACCTTC
CDR3aa: CASNDRGFGYTF

j_gene: TRBJ1-6
abundance: -
d_gene: -
v_gene: TRBV6-2/TRBV6-3
CDR3nt: TGTGCCAGCAGTCCCGAAGTTTCGGCCGGAAGGAGCTCCTATAATTCACCCCTCCACTTT
CDR3aa: CASSPEVSAGRSSYNSPLHF

j_gene: TRBJ1-1
abundance: many
d_gene: -
v_gene: TRBV7-3
CDR3nt: TGTGCCAGCAGCTTATTGGGAATGGGGAACACTGAAGCTTTCTTT
CDR3aa: CASSLLGMGNTEAFF

j_gene: TRBJ1-5
abundance: -
d_gene: -
v_gene: TRBV7-9
CDR3nt: TGTGCCAGCAGAAGCCGGGACATAACAAATCAGCCCCAGCATTTT
CDR3aa: CASRSRDITNQPQHF

j_gene: TRBJ2-3
abundance: -
d_gene: -
v_gene: TRBV7-2
CDR3nt: TGTGCCAGCAGCTTACGGGGAATGGGGACAGATACGCAGTATTTT
CDR3aa: CASSLRGMGTDTQYF

j_gene: TRBJ2-7
abundance: -
d_gene: TRBD1
v_gene: TRBV28
CDR3nt: TGTGCCAGCAGCCCCTCTTGGGACAGGCATAGCGAGCAGTACTTC
CDR3aa: CASSPSWDRHSEQYF

j_gene: TRBJ1-2
abundance: many
d_gene: -
v_gene: TRBV7-2
CDR3nt: TGTGCCAGCAGCGACTCAGGGACTAACTATGGCTACACCTTC
CDR3aa: CASSDSGTNYGYTF

j_gene: TRBJ1-1
abundance: -
d_gene: -
v_gene: TRBV11-2
CDR3nt: TGTGCCAGCAGCCTACGTCAGATGGGAAATACTGAAGCTTTCTTT
CDR3aa: CASSLRQMGNTEAFF

j_gene: TRBJ2-3
abundance: -
d_gene: -
v_gene: TRBV7-2
CDR3nt: TGTGCCAGCAGCTTAGCGAATAGCGTAAGCACGCAGTATTTT
CDR3aa: CASSLANSVSTQYF

j_gene: TRBJ2-3
abundance: -
d_gene: -
v_gene: TRBV20-1
CDR3nt: TGCAGTGCTAGGGAGGGCACAGATACGCAGTATTTT
CDR3aa: CSAREGTDTQYF

j_gene: TRBJ2-7
abundance: many
d_gene: -
v_gene: TRBV7-6
CDR3nt: TGTGCCAGCAGCTTAGGGGGACTCCCTACCTACGAGCAGTACTTC
CDR3aa: CASSLGGLPTYEQYF

j_gene: TRBJ2-3
abundance: few
d_gene: -
v_gene: TRBV7-3
CDR3nt: TGTGCCAGCAGCTTAACGGGCCTTAGCACAGATACGCAGTATTTT
CDR3aa: CASSLTGLSTDTQYF

j_gene: TRBJ1-2
abundance: -
d_gene: -
v_gene: TRBV15
CDR3nt: TGTGCCACCAGCAGACGCGACTATGGCTACACCTTC
CDR3aa: CATSRRDYGYTF

j_gene: TRBJ2-7
abundance: -
d_gene: -
v_gene: TRBV30
CDR3nt: TGTGCCTGGAGCCTACAGGGCTTAATCTACGAGCAGTACTTC
CDR3aa: CAWSLQGLIYEQYF

j_gene: TRBJ1-2
abundance: many
d_gene: TRBD1
v_gene: TRBV7-2
CDR3nt: TGTGCCAGCAGCGAAGGACAGGGGGGAAGCTATGGCTACACCTTC
CDR3aa: CASSEGQGGSYGYTF

j_gene: TRBJ2-1
abundance: -
d_gene: -
v_gene: TRBV10-2
CDR3nt: TGCGCCAGCAGTGAGTTTGAGCGCCCTGAGCAGTTCTTC
CDR3aa: CASSEFERPEQFF

j_gene: TRBJ2-7
abundance: once
d_gene: TRBD2
v_gene: TRBV6-2/TRBV6-3
CDR3nt: TGTGCCAGCAGTTCCGATCTCGCGGGAGGCTACGAGCAGTACTTC
CDR3aa: CASSSDLAGGYEQYF

j_gene: TRBJ1-2
abundance: -
d_gene: -
v_gene: TRBV29-1
CDR3nt: TGCAGCGTTGAGTTCGGGGCTTCGCGGGTTTCGGGCTACACCTTC
CDR3aa: CSVEFGASRVSGYTF

j_gene: TRBJ2-5
abundance: few
d_gene: -
v_gene: TRBV11-2
CDR3nt: TGTGCCAGCAGCTATGGGCGGCTGAGGTTTTCCGAAGAGACCCAGTACTTC
CDR3aa: CASSYGRLRFSEETQYF

j_gene: TRBJ1-1
abundance: -
d_gene: -
v_gene: TRBV6-2/TRBV6-3
CDR3nt: TGTGCCAGCAGGACTTTGGGGTGGACTGAAGCTTTCTTT
CDR3aa: CASRTLGWTEAFF

j_gene: TRBJ1-6
abundance: -
d_gene: -
v_gene: TRBV2
CDR3nt: TGTGCCAGCAGGGCAGGGATTTCACCCCTCCACTTT
CDR3aa: CASRAGISPLHF

j_gene: TRBJ2-5
abundance: many
d_gene: TRBD1
v_gene: TRBV7-2
CDR3nt: TGTGCCAGCAGCACTGGACAGGCCGGTCAAGAGACCCAGTACTTC
CDR3aa: CASSTGQAGQETQYF

j_gene: TRBJ2-4
abundance: few
d_gene: -
v_gene: TRBV6-2/TRBV6-3
CDR3nt: TGTGCCAGCAGTTACGGTGGGACGGCAACTTGGTACTTC
CDR3aa: CASSYGGTATWYF